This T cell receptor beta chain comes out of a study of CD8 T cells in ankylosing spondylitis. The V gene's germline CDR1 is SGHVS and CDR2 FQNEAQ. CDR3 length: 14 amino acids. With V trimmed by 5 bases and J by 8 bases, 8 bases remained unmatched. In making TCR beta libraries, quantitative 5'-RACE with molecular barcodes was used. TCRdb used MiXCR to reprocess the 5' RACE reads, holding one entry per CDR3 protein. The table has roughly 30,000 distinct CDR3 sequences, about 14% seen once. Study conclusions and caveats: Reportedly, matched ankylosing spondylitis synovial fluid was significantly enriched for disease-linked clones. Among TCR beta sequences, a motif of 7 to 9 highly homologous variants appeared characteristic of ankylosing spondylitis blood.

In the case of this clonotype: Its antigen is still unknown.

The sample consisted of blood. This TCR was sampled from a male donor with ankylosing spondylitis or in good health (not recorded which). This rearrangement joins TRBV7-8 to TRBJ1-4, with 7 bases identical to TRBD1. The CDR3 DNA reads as TGTGCCAGCAGCCCGACAGGGTTTGGGGAAAAACTGTTTTTT. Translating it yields CASSPTGFGEKLFF.